This is a list of T cell receptor beta chains from one sample in a study of T cells in localized non-small cell lung cancer. Method: immunoSEQ multiplex PCR; TCRdb's copy keeps in-frame clones and lacks some. The table shows 86,000 or so clones, with approximately 85% occurring only once. The source was peripheral blood, collected before any cancer treatment. The receptors come from a man between 35 and 75 years old with stage I lung adenocarcinoma. Both conserved end residues are part of each CDR3. D genes are given only for firm matches. Clone size appears in some rows only: once, few, many, or a class for an expanded clone.

NA	TRBV18	TRBJ2-5	NA	TGTGCCAGCTCATTGGGACCCAAAGAGACCCAGTACTTC	CASSLGPKETQYF
TRBD2	TRBV2	TRBJ2-3	few	TGTGCCAGCAATCTAGCGGGAGTTGTTACAGATACGCAGTATTTT	CASNLAGVVTDTQYF
NA	TRBV18	TRBJ2-5	NA	TGTGCCAGCGGTACAGGGAAAAAAGAGACCCAGTACTTC	CASGTGKKETQYF
TRBD2	TRBV4-1	TRBJ2-7	NA	TGCGCCAGCAGCCAAGACCGGCTAGGCGGGAGGTGGTACGAGCAGTACTTC	CASSQDRLGGRWYEQYF
NA	TRBV5-6	TRBJ2-7	NA	TGTGCCAGCAGCTTGAGGCAGGGATGGAGCGGGCAGCAGTACTTC	CASSLRQGWSGQQYF
TRBD1	TRBV19	TRBJ1-5	NA	TGTGCCAGTAGGATCGACAGGGGGCCTTTCAATCAGCCCCAGCATTTT	CASRIDRGPFNQPQHF
NA	TRBV7-6	TRBJ2-3	NA	TGTGCCAGCAGCGGTTATAGCACAGATACGCAGTATTTT	CASSGYSTDTQYF
NA	TRBV19	TRBJ2-3	NA	TGTGCCAGTAGTATGGTTCTCGGCGGCGCAGATACGCAGTATTTT	CASSMVLGGADTQYF
NA	TRBV7-2	TRBJ2-1	NA	TGTGCCACCAGCCCCCCCTCCTACAATGAGCAGTTCTTC	CATSPPSYNEQFF
NA	TRBV5-1	TRBJ2-7	few	TGCGCCAGCAGCTCCAGGGGAGGGGGGTATGGCGAGCAGTACTTC	CASSSRGGGYGEQYF
NA	TRBV30	TRBJ2-5	NA	TGTGCCTGGAGTGCAAAAGAGACCCAGTACTTC	CAWSAKETQYF
TRBD1	TRBV19	TRBJ1-2	few	TGTGCCAGTAGTTTTGGGACAGGACTGAACTATGGCTACACCTTC	CASSFGTGLNYGYTF
NA	TRBV7-9	TRBJ1-3	NA	TGTGCCAGCAGCTTGAGCGGGGGAAACACCATATATTTT	CASSLSGGNTIYF
NA	TRBV27	TRBJ2-1	NA	TGTGCCAGCAGTTTGGCCCGAGACGATGAGCAGTTCTTC	CASSLARDDEQFF
NA	TRBV5-1	TRBJ2-2	NA	TGCGCCAGCAAGGGCGGGCTTTACACCGGGGAGCTGTTTTTT	CASKGGLYTGELFF
NA	TRBV6-1	TRBJ2-4	NA	TGTGCCAGCAGTGAAGCCCGAGGCATTCAGTACTTC	CASSEARGIQYF
NA	TRBV19	TRBJ2-1	NA	TGTGCCAGTACCATATCTCCGACGGAGTACAATGAGCAGTTCTTC	CASTISPTEYNEQFF